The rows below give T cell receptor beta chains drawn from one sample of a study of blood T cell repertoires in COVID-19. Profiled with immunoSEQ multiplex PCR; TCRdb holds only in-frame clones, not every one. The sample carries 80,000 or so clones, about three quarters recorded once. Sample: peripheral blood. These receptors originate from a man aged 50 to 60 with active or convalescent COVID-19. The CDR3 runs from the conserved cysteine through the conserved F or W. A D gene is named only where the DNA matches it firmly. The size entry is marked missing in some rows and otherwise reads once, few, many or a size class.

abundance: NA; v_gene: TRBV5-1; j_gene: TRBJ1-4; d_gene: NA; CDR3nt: TGCGCCAGCAGCTTGGAGGTAGCTGCAACTAATGAAAAACTGTTTTTT; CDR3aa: CASSLEVAATNEKLFF
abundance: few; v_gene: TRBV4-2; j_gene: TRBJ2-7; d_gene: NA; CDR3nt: TGTGCCAGCAGCCAAGACGGGGTAGAACCCTTCTACGAGCAGTACTTC; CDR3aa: CASSQDGVEPFYEQYF
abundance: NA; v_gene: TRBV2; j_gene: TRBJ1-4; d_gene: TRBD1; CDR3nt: TGTGCCAGCAGTGGGGACAGGGGTGCTAATGAAAAACTGTTTTTT; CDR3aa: CASSGDRGANEKLFF
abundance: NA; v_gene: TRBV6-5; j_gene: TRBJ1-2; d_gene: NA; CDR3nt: TGTGCCAGCAGTTACCCGGGAACCCAGCGCTACACCTTC; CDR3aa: CASSYPGTQRYTF
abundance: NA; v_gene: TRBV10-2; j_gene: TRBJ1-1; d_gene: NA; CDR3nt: TGCGCCAGCATGGGGCGGGGTCCCACTGAAGCTTTCTTT; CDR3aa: CASMGRGPTEAFF
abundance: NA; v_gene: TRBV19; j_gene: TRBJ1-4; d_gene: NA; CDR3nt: TGTGCCAGTAGTATCTTGGGGACTCCCAATGAAAAACTGTTTTTT; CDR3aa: CASSILGTPNEKLFF
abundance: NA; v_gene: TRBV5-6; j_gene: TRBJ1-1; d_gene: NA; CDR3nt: TGTGCCAGCAGCCCCTATCAGAACACTGAAGCTTTCTTT; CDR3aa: CASSPYQNTEAFF
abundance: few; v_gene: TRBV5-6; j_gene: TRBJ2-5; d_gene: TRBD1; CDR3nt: TGTGCCAGCAGCCCCCGACAGGGGAGCGAGACCCAGTACTTC; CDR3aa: CASSPRQGSETQYF
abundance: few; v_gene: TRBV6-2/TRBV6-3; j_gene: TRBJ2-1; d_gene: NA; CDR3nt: TGTGCCAGCAGCCGCCGACAAGACAATGAGCAGTTCTTC; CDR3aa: CASSRRQDNEQFF
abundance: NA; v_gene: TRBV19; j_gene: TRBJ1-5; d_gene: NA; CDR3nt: TGTGCCAGTAGGATGCTGTTAGGAGGCAATCAGCCCCAGCATTTT; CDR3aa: CASRMLLGGNQPQHF
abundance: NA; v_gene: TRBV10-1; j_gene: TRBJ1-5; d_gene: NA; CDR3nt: TGCGCCAGCAGTGGGGGCCAGCCCCAGCATTTT; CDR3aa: CASSGGQPQHF
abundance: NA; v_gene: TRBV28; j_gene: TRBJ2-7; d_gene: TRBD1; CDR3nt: TGTGCCAGCAGTACCGGGACAGCCTTACAGCAGTACTTC; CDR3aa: CASSTGTALQQYF
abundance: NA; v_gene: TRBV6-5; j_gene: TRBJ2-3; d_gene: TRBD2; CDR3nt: TGTGCCAGCAGCTTGGGACTAGCGGGGAGCGATACGCAGTATTTT; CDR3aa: CASSLGLAGSDTQYF
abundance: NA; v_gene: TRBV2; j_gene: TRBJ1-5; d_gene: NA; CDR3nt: TGTGCCAGCAGGGCACTCAGGGTAAATCAGCCCCAGCATTTT; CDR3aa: CASRALRVNQPQHF
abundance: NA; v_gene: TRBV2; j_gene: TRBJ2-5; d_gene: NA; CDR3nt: TGTGCCAGCCAGGCGGGGATCTCGGGGACCCAGTACTTC; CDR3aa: CASQAGISGTQYF
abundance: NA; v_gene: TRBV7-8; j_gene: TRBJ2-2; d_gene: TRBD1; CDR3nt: TGTGCCAGCAGCGTCCGGGACAGGGGGCGAGGCACCGGGGAGCTGTTTTTT; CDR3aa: CASSVRDRGRGTGELFF
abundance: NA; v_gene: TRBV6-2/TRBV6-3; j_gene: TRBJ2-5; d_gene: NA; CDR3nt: TGTGCCAGCAGTAACACCCGGGACTCCCAAGAGACCCAGTACTTC; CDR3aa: CASSNTRDSQETQYF
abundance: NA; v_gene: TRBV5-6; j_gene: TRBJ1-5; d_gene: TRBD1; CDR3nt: TGTGCCAGCAGCGCCAAGACAGGGGGCGTGCGCAATCAGCCCCAGCATTTT; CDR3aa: CASSAKTGGVRNQPQHF
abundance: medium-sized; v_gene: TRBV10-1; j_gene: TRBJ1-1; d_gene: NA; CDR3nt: TGCGCCAGCAGTGAAGGACATGTGACTGAAGCTTTCTTT; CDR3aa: CASSEGHVTEAFF
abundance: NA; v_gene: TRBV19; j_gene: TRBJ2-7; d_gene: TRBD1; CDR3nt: TGTGCCAGTAGTATGGGACAGGGGGCACCCTACGAGCAGTACTTC; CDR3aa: CASSMGQGAPYEQYF
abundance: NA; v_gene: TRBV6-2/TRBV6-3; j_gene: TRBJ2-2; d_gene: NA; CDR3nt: TGTGCCAGCAGACCTCAGGGGGGCGGGGAGCTGTTTTTT; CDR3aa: CASRPQGGGELFF
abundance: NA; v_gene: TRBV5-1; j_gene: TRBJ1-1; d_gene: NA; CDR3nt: TGCGCCAGCAGCTACCAAACCCGAGAGAGCACTGAAGCTTTCTTT; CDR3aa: CASSYQTRESTEAFF
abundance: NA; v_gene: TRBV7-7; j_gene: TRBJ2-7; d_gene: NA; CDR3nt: TGTGCTAGCAGCTTAGGGCAGGGGCCAGCCTACGAGCAGTACTTC; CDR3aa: CASSLGQGPAYEQYF
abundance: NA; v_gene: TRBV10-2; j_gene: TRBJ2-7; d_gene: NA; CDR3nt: TGCGCCAGTGGATCTAACAGGGTAAGGATCTACGAGCAGTACTTC; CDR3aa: CASGSNRVRIYEQYF
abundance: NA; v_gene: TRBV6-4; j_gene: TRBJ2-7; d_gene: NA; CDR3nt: TGTGCCAGCACCCCTGCCGACCGGGACTTCCTCTGGGAGCAGTACTTC; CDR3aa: CASTPADRDFLWEQYF
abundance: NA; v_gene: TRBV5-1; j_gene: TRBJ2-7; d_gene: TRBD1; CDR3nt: TGCGCCAGCAGCTTGGAAGGGGGCCCCTCCGAGCAGTACTTC; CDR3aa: CASSLEGGPSEQYF
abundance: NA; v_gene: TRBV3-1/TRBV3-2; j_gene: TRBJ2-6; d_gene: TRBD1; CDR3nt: TGTGCCAGCAGGGACAGGGGCTCTGGGGCCAACGTCCTGACTTTC; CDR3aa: CASRDRGSGANVLTF
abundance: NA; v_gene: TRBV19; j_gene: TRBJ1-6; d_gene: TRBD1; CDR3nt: TGTGCCAGTAGCCTCCCGGGGACAGGGAATTCACCCCTCCACTTT; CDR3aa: CASSLPGTGNSPLHF
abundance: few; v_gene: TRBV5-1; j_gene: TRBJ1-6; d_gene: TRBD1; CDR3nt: TGCGCCAGCAGCTCGACAGGGACAAATTCACCCCTCCACTTT; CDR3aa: CASSSTGTNSPLHF
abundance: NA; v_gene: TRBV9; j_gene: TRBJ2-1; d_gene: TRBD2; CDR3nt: TGTGCCAGCAGCGCGACTAGCGGGGGATACAATGAGCAGTTCTTC; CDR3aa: CASSATSGGYNEQFF
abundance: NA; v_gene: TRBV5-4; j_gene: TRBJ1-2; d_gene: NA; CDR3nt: TGTGCCAGCAGCTTGGCAAGAGCCTCCCTCTATGGCTACACCTTC; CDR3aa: CASSLARASLYGYTF
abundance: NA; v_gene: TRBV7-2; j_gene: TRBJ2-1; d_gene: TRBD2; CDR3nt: TGTGCCAGCAGCTCCCCCGGGACTAGCGGGGGGGCCTCTTACAATGAGCAGTTCTTC; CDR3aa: CASSSPGTSGGASYNEQFF
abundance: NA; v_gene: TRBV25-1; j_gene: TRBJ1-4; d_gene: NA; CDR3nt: TGTGCCAGCAGTTACAGGGTTGGTGAAAAACTGTTTTTT; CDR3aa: CASSYRVGEKLFF
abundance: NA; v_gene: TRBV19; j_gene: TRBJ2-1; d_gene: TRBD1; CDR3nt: TGTGCCAGTAGTATAAGGAGGGGGAGTGGGACAGGGATCAATGAGCAGTTCTTC; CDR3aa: CASSIRRGSGTGINEQFF
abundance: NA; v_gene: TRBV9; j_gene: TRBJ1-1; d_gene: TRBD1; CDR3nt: TGTGCCAGCAGCGTAGGGGACAGGAGGAACACTGAAGCTTTCTTT; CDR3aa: CASSVGDRRNTEAFF
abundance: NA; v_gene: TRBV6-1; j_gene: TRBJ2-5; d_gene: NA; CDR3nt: TGTGCCAGCAGTGAAGCGAGTAGCTATAAAGAGACCCAGTACTTC; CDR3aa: CASSEASSYKETQYF
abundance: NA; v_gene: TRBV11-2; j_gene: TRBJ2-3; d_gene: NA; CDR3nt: TGTGCCAGCAGCCAGGAAAGGGGTGTACAGTATTTT; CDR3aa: CASSQERGVQYF
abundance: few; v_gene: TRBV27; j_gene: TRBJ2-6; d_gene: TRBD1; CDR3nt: TGTGCCAGCAGAACGGACAGGGTTGTCTCTGGGGCCAACGTCCTGACTTTC; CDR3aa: CASRTDRVVSGANVLTF
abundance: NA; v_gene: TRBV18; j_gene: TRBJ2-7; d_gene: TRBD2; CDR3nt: TGTGCCAGCTCACCAACGGTAGCGGGGGACGAGCAGTACTTC; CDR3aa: CASSPTVAGDEQYF
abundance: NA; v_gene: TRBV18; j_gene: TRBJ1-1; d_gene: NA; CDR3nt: TGTGCCAGCTCACCAATCCCCGCAGGGGAGGGTACTGAAGCTTTCTTT; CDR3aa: CASSPIPAGEGTEAFF
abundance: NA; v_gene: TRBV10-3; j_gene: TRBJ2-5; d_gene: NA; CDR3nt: TGTGCCATCAGTGAAGGCCAGGCAGGCCAAGAGACCCAGTACTTC; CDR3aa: CAISEGQAGQETQYF
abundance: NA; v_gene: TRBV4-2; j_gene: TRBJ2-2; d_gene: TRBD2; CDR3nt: TGTGCCAGCAGCCAAGATACCACTAGCGGGGGGAACACCGGGGAGCTGTTTTTT; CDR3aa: CASSQDTTSGGNTGELFF
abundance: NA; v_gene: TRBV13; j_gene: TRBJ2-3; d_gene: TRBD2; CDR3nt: TGTGCCAGCAGCTCATCTAGCGGGGGGGCCGCAGATACGCAGTATTTT; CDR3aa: CASSSSSGGAADTQYF
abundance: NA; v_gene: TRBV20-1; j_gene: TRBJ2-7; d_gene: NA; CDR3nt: TGCAGTGCCACGATACAGGGTGTACAGTACTTC; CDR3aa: CSATIQGVQYF
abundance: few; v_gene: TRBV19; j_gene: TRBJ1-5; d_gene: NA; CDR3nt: TGTGCCAGTAGTATGACGGGAGTCCCACCCCAGCATTTT; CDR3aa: CASSMTGVPPQHF
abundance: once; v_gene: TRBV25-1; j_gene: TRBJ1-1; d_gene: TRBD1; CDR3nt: TGTGCCAGCCCAAAGACAGGGAGAAACACTGAAGCTTTCTTT; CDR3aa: CASPKTGRNTEAFF
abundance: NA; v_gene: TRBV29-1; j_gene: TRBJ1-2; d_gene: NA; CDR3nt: TGCAGCGCCCAAGTCCGGGACAAAGGGACTAACTATGGCTACACCTTC; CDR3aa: CSAQVRDKGTNYGYTF
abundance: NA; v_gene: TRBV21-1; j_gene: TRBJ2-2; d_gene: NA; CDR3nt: TGTGCCAACTCTCACCCGACCCGGGACAGAGACACCGGGGAGCTGTTTTTT; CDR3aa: CANSHPTRDRDTGELFF
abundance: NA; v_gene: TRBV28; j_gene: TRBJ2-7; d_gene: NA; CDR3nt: TGTGCCAGCAGTTTCGGGGGGCTTGATGGGCAGTACTTC; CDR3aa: CASSFGGLDGQYF
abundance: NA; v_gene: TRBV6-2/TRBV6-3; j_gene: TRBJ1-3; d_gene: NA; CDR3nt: TGTGCCAGCAGCAACCCCGGGACATTCGCCATATATTTT; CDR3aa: CASSNPGTFAIYF
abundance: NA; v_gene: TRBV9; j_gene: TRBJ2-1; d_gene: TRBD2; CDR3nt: TGTGCCAGCAGCGTAGATTGGCTAGCGGGTGAGCAGTTCTTC; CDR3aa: CASSVDWLAGEQFF
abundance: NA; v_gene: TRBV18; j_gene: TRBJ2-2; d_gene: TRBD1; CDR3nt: TGTGCCAGCTCCCAGGGGGCCGGGAACACCGGGGAGCTGTTTTTT; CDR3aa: CASSQGAGNTGELFF
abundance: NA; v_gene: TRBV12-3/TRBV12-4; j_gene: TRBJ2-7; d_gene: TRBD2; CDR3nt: TGTGCCAGCAGTGGGTGGGGGGGCGAGCAGTACTTC; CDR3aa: CASSGWGGEQYF
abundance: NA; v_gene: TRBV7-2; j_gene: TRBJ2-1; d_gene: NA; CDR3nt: TGTGCCAGCAGCCCTCGGACACCCAGCCCGTACAATGAGCAGTTCTTC; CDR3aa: CASSPRTPSPYNEQFF
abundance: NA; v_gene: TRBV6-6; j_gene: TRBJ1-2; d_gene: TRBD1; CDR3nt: TGTGCCAGCATCCCCCGGACAGGGGTAAACTATGGCTACACCTTC; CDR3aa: CASIPRTGVNYGYTF
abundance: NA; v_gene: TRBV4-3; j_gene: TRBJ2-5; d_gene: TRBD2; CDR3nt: TGCGCCAGCAGCCAAGGAAGGGGCGGGGGGGCCGTAGAGACCCAGTACTTC; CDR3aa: CASSQGRGGGAVETQYF